The 19 T cell receptor beta chains below all came from one sample that was sequenced in a study of blood T cell repertoires in COVID-19. Repertoires were generated with immunoSEQ multiplex PCR, while TCRdb's copy carries only in-frame clones and drops some. The sample records under 200,000 clones, more than 75% being singletons. Sequenced material: peripheral blood. These receptors originate from a man aged 35 to 55 with acute or convalescent COVID-19.

The chain has TRBV9 and TRBJ1-1, with D unresolved. The CDR3 runs 13 residues. Germline lookup yields CDR1 SGDLS and CDR2 YYNGEE. Trimming took off 0 bases at V and 1 base at J, with 4 bases between the two ends. CDR3 nucleotide sequence: TGTGCCAGCAGCGTAGGCGCGAACACTGAAGCTTTCTTT. Protein sequence: CASSVGANTEAFF. Full variable domain (rest looked up from reference TRBV9 and TRBJ1-1): DSGVTQTPKHLITATGQRVTLRCSPRSGDLSVYWYQQSLDQGLQFLIQYYNGEERAKGNILERFSAQQFPDLHSELNLSSLELGDSALYFCASSVGANTEAFFGQGTRLTVV.

The chain employs TRBV7-9 and TRBJ1-1; D is unclear. CDR3 length: 13 amino acids. Trimming removed 5 bases from V and 5 bases from J, with 12 bases in between. The V gene's germline CDR1 is SEHNR and CDR2 FQNEAQ (reference sequence). In DNA form, the CDR3 reads TGTGCCAGCAGCCCCTCGGCGGGGACTGAAGCTTTCTTT. It codes for CASSPSAGTEAFF.

The chain has TRBV27 and TRBJ1-1; maybe TRBD1 (5 bases). V was pared by 2 bases and J by 4 bases, with 11 bases between. Germline-derived CDR1 and CDR2 are MNHEY and SMNVEV (reference sequence). The CDR3 totals 14 residues. The CDR3 loop reads CASSLGRDGTEAFF. CDR3 nucleotide sequence: TGTGCCAGCAGTTTAGGCAGGGATGGCACTGAAGCTTTCTTT.

The chain combines TRBV5-1 with TRBJ2-3; 8 bases are a match to TRBD2. V shed 3 bases, J shed 0 bases, and the junction held 6 bases outside the gene matches. CDR3 length: 16 amino acids. The germline V gene encodes CDR1 SGHRS and CDR2 YFSETQ. CDR3 bases: TGCGCCAGCAGCTCCGGACTAGCCTTGAGCACAGATACGCAGTATTTT. This encodes CASSSGLALSTDTQYF.

As DNA, the CDR3 is TGTGCCAGCAGTTACATAGGGGCCTATGGCTACACCTTC. Amino acid sequence: CASSYIGAYGYTF. The chain has TRBV6-5 and TRBJ1-2; a weak D match, TRBD1 (5 bases). The CDR3 is 13 residues long. V lost 2 bases, J lost 4 bases, and 8 bases lay in between. Germline CDR1 and CDR2: MNHEY and SVGAGI.

This sequence joins TRBV7-6 and TRBJ2-2, with 10 positions matching TRBD1. The CDR3 is 16 amino acids. V lost 2 bases and J lost 9; bases outside the gene matches: 9. The V gene's germline CDR1 is SGHVS and CDR2 FNYEAQ. The CDR3 protein is CASSLTDRGLARELFF. The CDR3 bases are TGTGCCAGCAGCTTAACCGACAGGGGGCTCGCCCGGGAGCTGTTTTTT.

The rearrangement links TRBV18 to TRBJ1-1; D call uncertain. The CDR3 contains 14 residues. The V gene's germline CDR1 is KGHSH and CDR2 LQKENI. The V gene lost 0 bases and the J gene lost 8 bases, with 13 bases spanning the gap. CDR3 loop: CASSPPSTPREAFF. Here the CDR3 DNA reads TGTGCCAGCTCACCACCTTCCACGCCGAGGGAAGCTTTCTTT.

Turning to this clone: In the same sample, other DNA sequences code for this CDR3. V usage is TRBV6-5 and J usage is TRBJ1-6, with 8 bases lining up with TRBD1. Germline V gene sequence: CDR1 MNHEY, CDR2 SVGAGI. This CDR3 contains 14 residues. The trim removed 2 bases at V and 10 bases at J, leaving 4 bases unmatched. The CDR3 sequence: CASSYGQGNSPLHF. CDR3 nucleotide sequence: TGTGCCAGCAGTTACGGACAGGGTAACTCACCCCTCCACTTT.

The chain has TRBV3-1 (or the pseudogene TRBV3-2) and TRBJ2-5, with 9 nucleotides matching TRBD2. Germline values: CDR1 LGHDT, CDR2 YNNKEL (reference sequence). V lost 6 bases and J lost 4; bases outside the gene matches: 0. This CDR3 has 12 amino acids. The CDR3 coding sequence is TGTGCCAGCAGTAGCGGGGGAGAGACCCAGTACTTC. Translating it yields CASSSGGETQYF.

V usage is TRBV15 and J usage is TRBJ1-5, with D perhaps matching TRBD1 (5 bases). The CDR3 length is 15 residues. Trimming took 0 bases from V and 6 from J, leaving 12 bases between them. Germline V gene lookup returns CDR1 LNHNV and CDR2 YYDKDF (reference sequence). The CDR3 DNA follows: TGTGCCACCAGCAGAGAGGGGACCGGGGGTCAGCCCCAGCATTTT. Its protein is CATSREGTGGQPQHF. Supplemented by reference TRBV15 and TRBJ1-5, the full variable domain reads DAMVIQNPRYQVTQFGKPVTLSCSQTLNHNVMYWYQQKSSQAPKLLFHYYDKDFNNEADTPDNFQSRRPNTSFCFLDIRSPGLGDTAMYLCATSREGTGGQPQHFGDGTRLSIL.

The chain is built from TRBV12-3 or TRBV12-4 and TRBJ1-2; unclear D gene. V lost 3 bases and J lost 6, with 11 bases in between. The CDR3 runs to 13 residues. CDR3 in DNA: TGTGCCAGCAGTTTGAGAAGCGTCCATGGCTACACCTTC. Amino acid sequence: CASSLRSVHGYTF.

The chain couples TRBV11-3 to TRBJ2-5; tentative D call: TRBD1 (5 bases). CDR3 length: 13 amino acids. Germline CDR1 and CDR2: SGHNT and YENEEA. V lost 5 bases, J lost 2 bases, and 9 bases lay in between. The CDR3 is CASSPGNQETQYF. CDR3 coding DNA: TGTGCCAGCAGCCCAGGGAATCAAGAGACCCAGTACTTC.

Written as DNA, the CDR3 is TGTGCCAGCAATCCAACAGGGGGCGGCTATGGCTACACCTTC. As protein: CASNPTGGGYGYTF. V usage is TRBV27 and J usage is TRBJ1-2; TRBD1 aligns across 9 bases. CDR1 is MNHEY, CDR2 SMNVEV, per germline (reference sequence). This CDR3 contains 14 residues. J gave up 4 bases and V 7 bases, and 7 bases lay outside the gene matches.

V is TRBV5-6 and J is TRBJ1-1; 8 nucleotides align to TRBD1. With 4 bases clipped from V and 1 base from J, the junction kept 9 bases outside the gene matches. The CDR3 spans 16 residues. Germline CDR1 and CDR2: SGHDT and YYEEEE. CDR3 loop: CASSPGTGTGNTEAFF. Here the CDR3 DNA reads TGTGCCAGCAGCCCCGGTACCGGGACAGGGAACACTGAAGCTTTCTTT.

The rearrangement joins TRBV6-6 to TRBJ1-5; 9 nucleotides match TRBD1. CDR1 MNHNY and CDR2 SVGAGI come from the germline V gene (reference sequence). V trimming: 5 bases; J trimming: 7 bases; junction bases outside the gene matches: 9. The CDR3 consists of 15 residues. DNA of the CDR3: TGTGCCAGCAGTACCGGGGGGACAGGGCTCCAGCCCCAGCATTTT. Its translation: CASSTGGTGLQPQHF.

CDR3 nucleotides: TGCGCCAGCAGCTTGGTGACTAGCGGGGGGAAATACGAGCAGTACTTC. It translates to CASSLVTSGGKYEQYF. The gene calls are TRBV5-1 and TRBJ2-7; TRBD2 matches at 13 bases. From germline, CDR1 is SGHRS and CDR2 YFSETQ. CDR3 size: 16 residues. V lost 0 bases, J lost 4 bases, and 4 bases stayed unmatched.

The chain links TRBV7-9 to TRBJ1-2, with 10 bases aligning to TRBD1. The V and J ends lost 3 bases and 4 bases, in that order; junction bases with no gene match: 2. The length of the CDR3 is 14 residues. Per the germline V gene, CDR1 is SEHNR and CDR2 is FQNEAQ (reference sequence). CDR3 DNA sequence: TGTGCCAGCAGCTTGGGGACAGGGGTCTATGGCTACACCTTC. Amino acids: CASSLGTGVYGYTF.

J is TRBJ1-2 and V is TRBV9, with 7 bases identical to TRBD1. In germline, CDR1 is SGDLS, CDR2 YYNGEE. The trim removed 3 bases at V and 0 bases at J, leaving 11 bases unmatched. This CDR3 contains 17 residues. CDR3 region: CASSAGLGDSSNYGYTF. The DNA of the CDR3 is TGTGCCAGCAGCGCTGGGCTGGGGGACAGCTCTAACTATGGCTACACCTTC. The full variable domain, rest sourced from reference TRBV9 and TRBJ1-2, is DSGVTQTPKHLITATGQRVTLRCSPRSGDLSVYWYQQSLDQGLQFLIQYYNGEERAKGNILERFSAQQFPDLHSELNLSSLELGDSALYFCASSAGLGDSSNYGYTFGSGTRLTVV.

This clone has a handful of counts. The chain recombines TRBV18 with TRBJ2-5; D is unclear. This CDR3 is 14 amino acids long. Trimming removed 1 base at V and 0 bases at J, with 6 bases between. Germline CDR1 is KGHSH and CDR2 is LQKENI. As DNA, the CDR3 is TGTGCCAGCTCACCACAGCTAGACCAAGAGACCCAGTACTTC. Translated, it gives CASSPQLDQETQYF.